This is a list of T cell receptor beta chains from one sample in a study of human T cells and chemical hapten exposure. One entry per CDR3 protein, called by TCRdb with MiXCR from the RACE reads. Here the sample spans around 70,000 distinct CDR3 sequences, about 6% being singletons. Material for sequencing was whole blood. These receptors originate from a female donor in good health. Some clones in this sample may be carry-over from other donors' samples. Each CDR3 is given without its conserved first and last residue. Each record gives: V gene, CDR3 protein.

TRBV2,ASTILSSYEQY
TRBV20-1,SARTGEDTEAF
TRBV7-8,ASSLYRVSNNEQF
TRBV12-3/TRBV12-4,ASSFDLLSPLH
TRBV24-1,AASQTGVETQY
TRBV2,ASSTGMVNRDEQY
TRBV20-1,SARQAYEQY
TRBV19,ASMQTSGSDTQY
TRBV6-1,ASTGTGGSEQY
TRBV24-1,ATSDSRGRWDQPQH
TRBV14,ASTTDYVTTYNEQF
TRBV29-1,SDADAHTQY
TRBV2,ASSHGQVIYLMNTEAF
TRBV2,ASSVGDRTHNQPQH
TRBV9,ASSVGSANYNEQF
TRBV27,ASSLDMRQISYEQY
TRBV28,ASSWEGNYEQY
TRBV12-3/TRBV12-4,ASSGGGRGRVSYEQY
TRBV20-1,SARGSGQETQY
TRBV12-3/TRBV12-4,ASTPRSGANVLT
TRBV5-6,ASSLAGDGYT
TRBV2,ASSGGLRYEQY
TRBV12-3/TRBV12-4,ASSFGGQTEAF
TRBV4-1,ASSQPTSGRHEQY
TRBV29-1,SAVAGGVAGELF
TRBV28,ASSPLHGEGFGTQY
TRBV29-1,SVGSGSSYNEQF
TRBV25-1,ASSEYKGAEYNEQF
TRBV29-1,SVPTSGRARGYNEQF
TRBV28,ASSPHSSSYEQY
TRBV6-1,ASSEVPVAEKLF
TRBV20-1,SARGSGSWGEAF
TRBV5-1,ASSLQGTNIQY
TRBV12-3/TRBV12-4,ASSRTGSGNTIY
TRBV6-2/TRBV6-3,ASSNRAGNEQF
TRBV20-1,SASENYGYT
TRBV14,ASSQPGTGAGEQY
TRBV20-1,SAREPLHEKLF
TRBV7-9,ASSLSDSPSGANVLT
TRBV3-1,ASSQGTGLNEQY
TRBV10-3,AISDMGGAMNTEAF
TRBV4-3,ASSLSTSGTSGANVLT
TRBV28,ASSFRGEGYT
TRBV29-1,SVVIGWRLNSGRAPDTQY
TRBV28,ASSLWLNTEAF
TRBV29-1,SVVWALGFREQF
TRBV6-4,ASSAGTSTGELF
TRBV20-1,SALASGRAGEQF